The 18 T cell receptor beta chains below were found in one sample sequenced in a study of shared clonotypes between healthy human individuals. TCRdb's copy holds only in-frame clones and misses some; the assay was immunoSEQ multiplex PCR. The sample records 2 million to 2.5 million clones, about 93% being singletons. CD45RO-negative, CCR7-selected cells formed the naive CD8 fraction, which excluded terminally differentiated effector memory CD45RA+ cells. The sequencing input was naive CD8+ T cells from PBMCs. These receptors all stem from a young man in good health. Some clones in this sample may be carry-over from other donors' samples.

The chain has TRBV9 and TRBJ2-5; 7 bases are shared with TRBD1. J was trimmed by 7 bases and V by 3 bases; bases with no gene match: 3. The CDR3 is 12 amino acids. Per the germline V gene, CDR1 is SGDLS and CDR2 is YYNGEE. The CDR3 reads CASSEGAGTQYF. DNA of the CDR3: TGTGCCAGCAGCGAGGGGGCGGGGACCCAGTACTTC.

This chain uses TRBV5-6 with TRBJ1-1; a weak D match, TRBD1 (6 bases). The CDR3 consists of 14 residues. Trimming shortened V by 9 bases and J by 1 base, and 16 bases separated the two germline ends. Looked up from germline, CDR1 is SGHDT and CDR2 is YYEEEE. CDR3 amino acids: CATGGRGANTEAFF. CDR3 coding DNA: TGTGCCACGGGGGGCAGAGGGGCGAACACTGAAGCTTTCTTT.

A single count supports this clone. The chain couples TRBV27 to TRBJ2-7, with 8 nucleotides matching TRBD1. J was trimmed by 2 bases and V by 4 bases; bases with no gene match: 7. Germline CDR1 is MNHEY and CDR2 is SMNVEV (reference sequence). This CDR3 comprises 15 residues. The DNA for the CDR3 is TGTGCCAGCAGTTCCGACAGGGGCAGCCCCTACGAGCAGTACTTC. It is translated as CASSSDRGSPYEQYF.

The J gene is TRBJ2-7, the V gene TRBV6-1; 7 bases are a match to TRBD1. Trimming cost V 2 bases and J 5 bases; bases outside gene matches: 9. Germline-derived CDR1 and CDR2 are MNHNS and SASEGT. The CDR3 spans 15 residues. CDR3 sequence: CASSETTGISNEQYF. CDR3 DNA sequence: TGTGCCAGCAGTGAAACGACAGGGATCAGCAACGAGCAGTACTTC.

This clone was seen only once. The chain is built from TRBV27 and TRBJ2-7, with 7 nucleotides matching TRBD1. V shed 6 bases, J shed 2 bases, and the junction held 7 bases outside the gene matches. The germline gives CDR1 MNHEY, CDR2 SMNVEV (reference sequence). The CDR3 is 14 residues long. CDR3 loop: CASSDRVGTYEQYF. The CDR3 nucleotides read TGTGCCAGCAGCGACAGGGTGGGAACCTACGAGCAGTACTTC.

The rearrangement uses TRBV2 and TRBJ2-7; 7 nucleotides agree with TRBD1. The CDR3 covers 18 residues. The germline CDR1 and CDR2 sequences are SNHLY and FYNNEI. The V gene end was trimmed by 1 base and the J gene end by 6 bases; junction bases not matched to a gene: 18. The CDR3 is CASSEDRGTDRDSLEQYF. The CDR3 DNA follows: TGTGCCAGCAGTGAAGACAGGGGTACCGATCGGGACAGCCTCGAGCAGTACTTC.

The J gene is TRBJ1-1, the V gene TRBV19; 8 bases line up with TRBD1. This CDR3 contains 15 residues. Trimming took 3 bases from V and 5 from J; bases not matched to a gene: 8. The germline V gene has CDR1 LNHDA and CDR2 SQIVND (reference sequence). The CDR3 coding sequence is TGTGCCAGTAGTATGGGTAGACAGGGGTGGACTGAAGCTTTCTTT. It codes for CASSMGRQGWTEAFF.

The chain combines TRBV29-1 with TRBJ1-5; D remains unclear. V gave up 7 bases and J gave up 4 bases, with 17 bases separating them. Germline CDR1 and CDR2: SQVTM and ANQGSEA. The CDR3 runs 14 residues. The CDR3 protein is CSAAPDGLNQPQHF. The DNA of the CDR3 is TGCAGCGCCGCCCCGGACGGGTTAAATCAGCCCCAGCATTTT.

The chain is built from TRBV27 and TRBJ1-5, with unresolved D. The V and J ends lost 11 bases and 1 base respectively, with 12 bases between them. The CDR3 has 13 amino acids. Germline lookup yields CDR1 MNHEY and CDR2 SMNVEV (reference sequence). CDR3 residues: CAVFDTSNQPQHF. For the CDR3, the DNA is TGTGCCGTTTTTGACACCAGCAATCAGCCCCAGCATTTT.

This chain uses TRBV9 with TRBJ2-3, with 8 bases aligning to TRBD1. The CDR3 extends over 15 amino acids. CDR1 SGDLS and CDR2 YYNGEE come from the germline V gene. J lost 5 bases, V lost 0 bases, and 5 bases had no gene match. Written as DNA, the CDR3 is TGTGCCAGCAGCGTAGACGGACAGGGTGTAGATACGCAGTATTTT. Translation: CASSVDGQGVDTQYF.

J is TRBJ1-4 and V is TRBV11-3, with D uncertain. V shed 1 base and J shed 6 bases, with 9 bases lying between them. The germline V gene encodes CDR1 SGHNT and CDR2 YENEEA. The CDR3 is 14 residues long. DNA for the CDR3: TGTGCCAGCAGCTTAGTTCAGGCGGATGAAAAACTGTTTTTT. Its protein product is CASSLVQADEKLFF.

In DNA form, the CDR3 reads TGCGCCAGCAGCTTGGAGGGACGGAGGAGCTCCTACAATGAGCAGTTCTTC. Residues: CASSLEGRRSSYNEQFF. This sequence joins TRBV5-1 and TRBJ2-1; D tentatively reads TRBD1 or TRBD2 (5 bases each). The CDR3 spans 17 residues. From germline, CDR1 is SGHRS and CDR2 YFSETQ. Deletions cut 0 bases from V and 0 bases from J, with 13 bases between.

The V call is TRBV4-1, the J call TRBJ1-4, with D hard to call. In germline, CDR1 is MGHRA, CDR2 YSYEKL. The CDR3 extends over 18 amino acids. V was trimmed by 4 bases and J by 4 bases, leaving 22 bases between them. The chain's CDR3 is CASSRLFSLTVGNEKLFF. The CDR3 DNA is TGCGCCAGCAGCCGCCTCTTTTCCCTGACCGTCGGTAATGAAAAACTGTTTTTT.

V gene TRBV13 combines with J gene TRBJ2-5, with D possibly matching TRBD2 (5 bases). The length of the CDR3 is 15 residues. V was pared by 5 bases and J by 5 bases, with 18 bases between. Germline V gene data show CDR1 as PRHDT and CDR2 as FYEKMQ (reference sequence). The CDR3 nucleotides are TGTGCCAGCAGCCAACGGACTTTCCAAGGGGAGACCCAGTACTTC. This gives the protein CASSQRTFQGETQYF.

As regards this clone: The same CDR3 is also encoded by other DNA sequences in this sample. The CDR3 region has the DNA TGTGCCAGCAGCTTAGTCAGCTCCTCCTACGAGCAGTACTTC. It codes for CASSLVSSSYEQYF. The J gene is TRBJ2-7, the V gene TRBV7-9; D is unclear. V was pared by 1 base and J by 0 bases, with 7 bases between. The CDR3 is 14 amino acids. Looked up from germline, CDR1 is SEHNR and CDR2 is FQNEAQ (reference sequence). The full variable domain, its missing parts supplied by reference TRBV7-9 and TRBJ2-7, is DTGVSQNPRHKITKRGQNVTFRCDPISEHNRLYWYRQTLGQGPEFLTYFQNEAQLEKSRLLSDRFSAERPKGSFSTLEIQRTEQGDSAMYLCASSLVSSSYEQYFGPGTRLTVT.

The chain couples TRBV4-2 to TRBJ1-5, with D maybe TRBD1 (5 bases). The germline CDR1 and CDR2 sequences are LGHNA and YNFKEQ. CDR3 size: 16 residues. Deletions cut 0 bases from V and 1 base from J, with 10 bases between. The CDR3 DNA reads TGTGCCAGCAGCCAAGAGGTAGGGGCGAGCAATCAGCCCCAGCATTTT. Its protein is CASSQEVGASNQPQHF.

The chain is built from TRBV29-1 and TRBJ2-7; D unresolved. V dropped 7 bases and J dropped 7 bases, with 17 bases sitting between them. CDR1 is SQVTM, CDR2 ANQGSEA, per germline. The CDR3 consists of 12 residues. The CDR3 sequence: CSALFPAGEQYF. Written as DNA, the CDR3 is TGCAGCGCATTATTCCCCGCCGGGGAGCAGTACTTC.

The chain joins TRBV27 to TRBJ2-3; D possibly corresponds to TRBD2 (6 bases). The germline gives CDR1 MNHEY, CDR2 SMNVEV (reference sequence). This CDR3 comprises 13 residues. Trimming pared 5 bases from V and 0 bases from J, leaving 6 bases between. This CDR3 reads CASSGTSTDTQYF. The CDR3 DNA reads TGTGCCAGCAGTGGGACTAGCACAGATACGCAGTATTTT.